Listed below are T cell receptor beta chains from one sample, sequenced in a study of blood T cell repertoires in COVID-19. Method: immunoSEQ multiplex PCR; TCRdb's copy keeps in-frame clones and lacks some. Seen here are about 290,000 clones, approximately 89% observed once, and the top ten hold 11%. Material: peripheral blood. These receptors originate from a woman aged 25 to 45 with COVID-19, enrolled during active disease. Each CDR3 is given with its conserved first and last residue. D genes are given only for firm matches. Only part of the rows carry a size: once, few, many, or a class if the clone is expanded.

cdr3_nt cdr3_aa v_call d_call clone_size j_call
TGTGCCAGCAGCCAAGACTCGGAGACCCAGTACTTC CASSQDSETQYF TRBV3-1/TRBV3-2 . . TRBJ2-5
TGTGCCAGCAGCCCGGGGACACCAAGAAAATTC CASSPGTPRKF TRBV11-2 . . TRBJ1-2
TGTGCCAGTAGTATCGGACAGGGGGGAGACGAGCAGTACTTC CASSIGQGGDEQYF TRBV19 TRBD1 . TRBJ2-7
TGTGCCAGCAGCTTAAGAGACAGAAACTACAATGAGCAGTTCTTC CASSLRDRNYNEQFF TRBV7-8 . . TRBJ2-1
TGTGCCAGCAGTTACCCCAGGGCGGAGACCCAGTACTTC CASSYPRAETQYF TRBV6-5 . . TRBJ2-5
TGTGCCAGCAGGGCAGGCTTGCTCTACGAGCAGTACTTC CASRAGLLYEQYF TRBV27 . . TRBJ2-7
TGTGCCATCAGTGAGCTGCCGGGACAACGCACAGATACGCAGTATTTT CAISELPGQRTDTQYF TRBV10-3 . . TRBJ2-3
TGTGCCTGGCTGAACCGGGACAGGAGGCTCTACGAGCAGTACTTC CAWLNRDRRLYEQYF TRBV30 TRBD1 . TRBJ2-7
TGCGCCAGCAGTCAATCAAAGATGGCACCAAGTTGGAGCTCCTACAATGAGCAGTTCTTC CASSQSKMAPSWSSYNEQFF TRBV23-1 . once TRBJ2-1
TGTGCCAGCAGCCCAGACAGGGGAAATAGCAATCAGCCCCAGCATTTT CASSPDRGNSNQPQHF TRBV5-5 TRBD1 . TRBJ1-5
TGCGCCAGCAGCTTGAGTCGAGGGCAGTCTGAAAAACTGTTTTTT CASSLSRGQSEKLFF TRBV5-1 . . TRBJ1-4
TGTGCCACCAGCCGGGACAGGGGAGACCCAGATACGCAGTATTTT CATSRDRGDPDTQYF TRBV15 TRBD1 . TRBJ2-3
TGCGCCAGCAGCGCCGGGGGGAGCTCCTACAATGAGCAGTTCTTC CASSAGGSSYNEQFF TRBV5-1 TRBD2 . TRBJ2-1
TGTGCCAGCAGAAGGGGGGGTACGGGGGAGCTGTTTTTT CASRRGGTGELFF TRBV27 . . TRBJ2-2
TGTGCCACCAGTGATTTGGAGCGGGGGGCCGACAATGAGCAGTTCTTC CATSDLERGADNEQFF TRBV24-1 TRBD2 . TRBJ2-1
TGTGCCAGCAGTTTAGGACAGTCCTATGGCTACACCTTC CASSLGQSYGYTF TRBV6-5 . . TRBJ1-2
TGTGCCAGCAGTTACTCGGACAGGGCCTATGGCTACACCTTC CASSYSDRAYGYTF TRBV6-6 TRBD1 once TRBJ1-2
TGTGCCAGCAGCATGCGGGGCGCCATGAACACTGAAGCTTTCTTT CASSMRGAMNTEAFF TRBV5-6 . . TRBJ1-1
TGCGCCAGTAAAAGCCAGGGACAGGGAGTCACAGATACGCAGTATTTT CASKSQGQGVTDTQYF TRBV5-1 TRBD1 . TRBJ2-3
TGTGCCAGCAGCTTCTTTGCCCACCTTGGCGGGACAGCCAACTATGGCTACACCTTC CASSFFAHLGGTANYGYTF TRBV5-6 TRBD1 . TRBJ1-2
TGTGCCAGCAGTTACTCGCCGCATACCTCGGGGGAGACCCAGTACTTC CASSYSPHTSGETQYF TRBV6-2/TRBV6-3 . . TRBJ2-5
TGTGCCAGCAGCTTATTCCGGGACAGATCTTCACCCCTCCACTTT CASSLFRDRSSPLHF TRBV7-8 TRBD1 . TRBJ1-6
TGTGCCAGTAGTATTTTTATGGGGCATGACGAGCAGTACTTC CASSIFMGHDEQYF TRBV19 . . TRBJ2-7
TGTGCCAGCAGCTTGACAGAGCTGGATGAAAAACTGTTTTTT CASSLTELDEKLFF TRBV7-6 . . TRBJ1-4
TGTGCCAGCAGCCTCCGACAGGGTGAAGAGACCCAGTACTTC CASSLRQGEETQYF TRBV7-8 TRBD1 . TRBJ2-5
TGTGCCAGCAGTTATCCAAAGGGCGGGGTAGGAGAGACCCAGTACTTC CASSYPKGGVGETQYF TRBV6-2/TRBV6-3 . . TRBJ2-5
TGTGCCACGAAGCAGGGGGTCACTGAAGCTTTCTTT CATKQGVTEAFF TRBV19 TRBD1 . TRBJ1-1
TGTGCCAGCAGCTTATTAGGCGGAGGTAACTATGGCTACACCTTC CASSLLGGGNYGYTF TRBV5-6 . . TRBJ1-2
TGTGCCAGCAGGGACCGGGGGAGATCCTACGAGCAGTACTTC CASRDRGRSYEQYF TRBV11-1 . once TRBJ2-7
TGTGCCAGCCAAACAGGGAGAACTAATGAAAAACTGTTTTTT CASQTGRTNEKLFF TRBV2 . once TRBJ1-4
TGTGCCAGCAGCTTGATAGAGAGCTATGGCTACACCTTC CASSLIESYGYTF TRBV5-4 . . TRBJ1-2
TGTGCCAGCTCACCAGGGCGGGTGGATAATTCACCCCTCCACTTT CASSPGRVDNSPLHF TRBV18 . . TRBJ1-6
TGTGCCAGCAACCAACAGGGGTTTGACTACACCTTC CASNQQGFDYTF TRBV3-1/TRBV3-2 TRBD1 . TRBJ1-2
TGTGCCAGCAGCCGACAGTCACCAACTAATGAAAAACTGTTTTTT CASSRQSPTNEKLFF TRBV3-1/TRBV3-2 . . TRBJ1-4
TGTGCCAGCAGGTCCACAGGTACCGGTGCTTTCTTT CASRSTGTGAFF TRBV28 . once TRBJ1-1
TGTGCCAGCAGCACTGGGGCCAGGGGGCCATGGGCCCAGCATTTT CASSTGARGPWAQHF TRBV21-1 . . TRBJ1-5
TGTGCCAGCAGGATACCGGGACAGGGAGAGACCCAGTACTTC CASRIPGQGETQYF TRBV11-2 TRBD1 . TRBJ2-5
TGTGCCACCCAACCGGGACAAAATTCACCCCTCCACTTT CATQPGQNSPLHF TRBV6-1 . . TRBJ1-6
TGTGCCAGCAGCGCATCAGTCACTGAAGCTTTCTTT CASSASVTEAFF TRBV27 . . TRBJ1-1
TGTGCCAGCAGCCACCGACAGGGTTTGATTGAAGCTTTCTTT CASSHRQGLIEAFF TRBV7-9 TRBD1 few TRBJ1-1
TGTGCCACCAGCAGCCCCGGGACAGAGGGCTACGAGCAGTACTTC CATSSPGTEGYEQYF TRBV15 TRBD1 . TRBJ2-7
TGTGCCAGCAGTTTATCAGGAGATTGGTACGAGCAGTACTTC CASSLSGDWYEQYF TRBV27 . . TRBJ2-7
TGTGCCAGTAGTGGACATTTGCTAGGTGGCTACACCTTC CASSGHLLGGYTF TRBV19 . . TRBJ1-2
TGTGCCAGCAGCGTAGTAGCGGGGGGGGCTACGCAGTATTTT CASSVVAGGATQYF TRBV9 TRBD2 . TRBJ2-3
TGTGCCAGTAGTGGACTAGCGGGGCGATACAATGAGCAGTTCTTC CASSGLAGRYNEQFF TRBV19 TRBD2 . TRBJ2-1
TGTGCCAGCAGTCCTAGGGACAGGTACAATGAGCAGTTCTTC CASSPRDRYNEQFF TRBV6-5 TRBD1 . TRBJ2-1
TGTGCCAGCAGCCCTCCTTGGGGGGGCTCTGAAGCTTTCTTT CASSPPWGGSEAFF TRBV11-1 . . TRBJ1-1
TGTGCCAGCAGTTCGCGGGAGCAGTACTTC CASSSREQYF TRBV28 . . TRBJ2-7
TGTGCCAGCAGTAGGGGGAGGAACACCGGGGAGCTGTTTTTT CASSRGRNTGELFF TRBV6-5 . . TRBJ2-2
TGTGCCAGCTCACCACGAGGAGGTTGGTCTATAATTAGCACAGATACGCAGTATTTT CASSPRGGWSIISTDTQYF TRBV18 . . TRBJ2-3
TGCGCCAGCAGCTTGGTCTCGTTGAGTGAGCAGTTCTTC CASSLVSLSEQFF TRBV5-1 . . TRBJ2-1
TGTGCCAGCAGCAAAGAGGGGACAGCCTACGAGCAGTACTTC CASSKEGTAYEQYF TRBV21-1 . . TRBJ2-7
TGTGCCAGCAGGGGGACAGGCTTATTTTATGGCTACACCTTC CASRGTGLFYGYTF TRBV27 TRBD1 . TRBJ1-2